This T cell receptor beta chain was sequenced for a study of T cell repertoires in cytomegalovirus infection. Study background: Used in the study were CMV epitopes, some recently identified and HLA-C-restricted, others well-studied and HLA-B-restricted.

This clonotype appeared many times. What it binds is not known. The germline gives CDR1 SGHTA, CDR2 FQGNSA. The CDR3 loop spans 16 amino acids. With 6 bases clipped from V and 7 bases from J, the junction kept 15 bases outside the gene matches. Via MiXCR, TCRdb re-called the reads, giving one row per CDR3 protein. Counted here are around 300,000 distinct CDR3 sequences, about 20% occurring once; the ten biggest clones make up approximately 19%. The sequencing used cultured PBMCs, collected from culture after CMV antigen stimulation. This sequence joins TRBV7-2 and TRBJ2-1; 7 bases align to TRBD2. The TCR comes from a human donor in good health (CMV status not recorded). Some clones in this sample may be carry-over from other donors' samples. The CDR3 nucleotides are TGTGCCAGCAGACCTTTGGCGGGAGAGGGAGGGAATGAGCAGTTCTTC. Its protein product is CASRPLAGEGGNEQFF.